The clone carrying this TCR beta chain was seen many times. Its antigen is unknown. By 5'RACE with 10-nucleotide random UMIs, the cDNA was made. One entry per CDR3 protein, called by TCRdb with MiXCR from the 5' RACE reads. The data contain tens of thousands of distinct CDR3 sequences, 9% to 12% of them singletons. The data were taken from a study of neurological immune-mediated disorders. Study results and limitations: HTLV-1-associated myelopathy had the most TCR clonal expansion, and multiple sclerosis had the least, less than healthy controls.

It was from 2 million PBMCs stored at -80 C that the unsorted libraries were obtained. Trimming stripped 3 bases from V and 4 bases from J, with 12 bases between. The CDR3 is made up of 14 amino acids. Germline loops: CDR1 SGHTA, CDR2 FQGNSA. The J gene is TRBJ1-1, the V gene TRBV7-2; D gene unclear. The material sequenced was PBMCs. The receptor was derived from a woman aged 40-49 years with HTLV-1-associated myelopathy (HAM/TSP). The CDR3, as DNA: TGTGCCAGCAGCTTTGCTGGCGTGGGCACTGAAGCTTTCTTT. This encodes CASSFAGVGTEAFF.